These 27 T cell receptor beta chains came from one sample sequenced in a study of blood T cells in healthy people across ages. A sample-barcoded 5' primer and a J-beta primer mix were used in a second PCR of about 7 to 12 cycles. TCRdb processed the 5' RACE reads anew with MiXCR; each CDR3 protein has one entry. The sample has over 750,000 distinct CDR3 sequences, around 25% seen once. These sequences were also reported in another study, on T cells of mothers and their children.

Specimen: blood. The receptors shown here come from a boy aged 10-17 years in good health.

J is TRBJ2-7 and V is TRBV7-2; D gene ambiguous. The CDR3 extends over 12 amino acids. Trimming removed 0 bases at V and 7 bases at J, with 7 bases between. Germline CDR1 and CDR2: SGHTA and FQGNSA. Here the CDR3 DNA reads TGTGCCAGCAGCTTAGCCGGGCAGGAGCAGTACTTC. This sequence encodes CASSLAGQEQYF.

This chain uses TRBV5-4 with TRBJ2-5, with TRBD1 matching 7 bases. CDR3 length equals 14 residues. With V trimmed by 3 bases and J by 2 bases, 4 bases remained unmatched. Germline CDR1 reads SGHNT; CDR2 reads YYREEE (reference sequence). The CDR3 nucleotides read TGTGCCAGCAGCTCCGGACAGGAACAAGAGACCCAGTACTTC. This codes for CASSSGQEQETQYF.

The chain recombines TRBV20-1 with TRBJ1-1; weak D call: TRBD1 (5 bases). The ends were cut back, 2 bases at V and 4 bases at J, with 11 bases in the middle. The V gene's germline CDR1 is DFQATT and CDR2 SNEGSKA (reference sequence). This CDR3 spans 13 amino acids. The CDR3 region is CSARHGRVTEAFF. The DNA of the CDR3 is TGCAGTGCTAGACACGGCAGGGTCACTGAAGCTTTCTTT.

The CDR3 DNA reads TGTGCCAGCAGCCAAGATAGGGGTCTGCGGGGGGTGAGATACAATGAGCAGTTCTTC. It yields the protein CASSQDRGLRGVRYNEQFF. This sequence joins TRBV3-1 and TRBJ2-1; 8 nucleotides agree with TRBD2. CDR3 length equals 19 residues. From germline, CDR1 is LGHDT and CDR2 YNNKEL (reference sequence). J was trimmed by 4 bases and V by 0 bases; bases with no gene match: 14.

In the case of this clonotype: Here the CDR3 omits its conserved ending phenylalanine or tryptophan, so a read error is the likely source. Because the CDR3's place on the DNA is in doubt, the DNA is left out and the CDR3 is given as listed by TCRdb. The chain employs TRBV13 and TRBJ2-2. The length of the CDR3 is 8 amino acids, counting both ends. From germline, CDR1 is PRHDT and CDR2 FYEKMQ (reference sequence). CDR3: CASSLGAG.

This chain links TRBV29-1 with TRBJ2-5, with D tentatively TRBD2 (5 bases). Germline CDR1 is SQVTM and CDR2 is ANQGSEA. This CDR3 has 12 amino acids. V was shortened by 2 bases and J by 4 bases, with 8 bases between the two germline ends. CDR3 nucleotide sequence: TGCAGCGTTGAACGTCGGGGAGAGACCCAGTACTTC. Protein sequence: CSVERRGETQYF.

This CDR3 is CASTLSSYEQYF. The DNA for the CDR3 is TGTGCCAGCACCCTGAGCTCCTACGAGCAGTACTTC. V usage is TRBV28 and J usage is TRBJ2-7; no definite D call. The germline gives CDR1 MDHEN, CDR2 SYDVKM. CDR3 length equals 12 residues. Trimming removed 7 bases at V and 0 bases at J, with 7 bases between.

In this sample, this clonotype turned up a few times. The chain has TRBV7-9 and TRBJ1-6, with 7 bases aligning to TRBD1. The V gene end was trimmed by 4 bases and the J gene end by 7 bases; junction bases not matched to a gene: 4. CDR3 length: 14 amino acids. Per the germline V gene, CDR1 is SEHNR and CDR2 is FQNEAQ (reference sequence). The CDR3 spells CASSSQGGNSPLHF. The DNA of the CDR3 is TGTGCCAGCAGCTCGCAGGGGGGAAATTCACCCCTCCACTTT.

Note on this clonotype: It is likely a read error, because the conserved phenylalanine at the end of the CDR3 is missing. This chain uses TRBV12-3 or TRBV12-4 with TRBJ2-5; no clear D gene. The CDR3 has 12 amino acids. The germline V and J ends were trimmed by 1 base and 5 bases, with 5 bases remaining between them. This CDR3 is CASSLEHETQYV. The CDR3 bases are TGTGCCAGCAGTTTAGAACACGAGACCCAGTACGTC.

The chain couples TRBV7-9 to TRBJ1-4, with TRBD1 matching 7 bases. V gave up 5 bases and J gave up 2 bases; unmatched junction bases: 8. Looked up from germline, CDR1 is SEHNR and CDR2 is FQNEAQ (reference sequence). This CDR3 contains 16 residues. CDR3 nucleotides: TGTGCCAGCAGCCCCCTACTGGGACAGACTAATGAAAAACTGTTTTTT. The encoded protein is CASSPLLGQTNEKLFF.

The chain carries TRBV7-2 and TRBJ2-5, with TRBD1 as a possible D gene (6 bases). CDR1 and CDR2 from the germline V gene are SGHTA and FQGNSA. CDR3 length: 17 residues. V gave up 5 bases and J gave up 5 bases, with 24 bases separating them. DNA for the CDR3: TGTGCCAGCAGCCACGACCTATACCCCAGGGGCGGGGAGACCCAGTACTTC. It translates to CASSHDLYPRGGETQYF.

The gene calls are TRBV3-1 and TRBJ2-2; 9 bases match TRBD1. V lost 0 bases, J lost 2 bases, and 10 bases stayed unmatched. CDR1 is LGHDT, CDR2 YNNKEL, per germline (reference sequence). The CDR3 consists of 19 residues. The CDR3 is CASSQDRSLDRGNTGELFF. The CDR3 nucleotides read TGTGCCAGCAGCCAAGATCGGTCTTTGGACAGGGGTAACACCGGGGAGCTGTTTTTT.

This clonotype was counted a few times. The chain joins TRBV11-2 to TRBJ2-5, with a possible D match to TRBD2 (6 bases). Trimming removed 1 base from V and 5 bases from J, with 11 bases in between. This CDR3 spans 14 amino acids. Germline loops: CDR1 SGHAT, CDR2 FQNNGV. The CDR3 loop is CASSLGDSLETQYF. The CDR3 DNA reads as TGTGCCAGCAGCTTAGGGGACTCCTTGGAGACCCAGTACTTC.

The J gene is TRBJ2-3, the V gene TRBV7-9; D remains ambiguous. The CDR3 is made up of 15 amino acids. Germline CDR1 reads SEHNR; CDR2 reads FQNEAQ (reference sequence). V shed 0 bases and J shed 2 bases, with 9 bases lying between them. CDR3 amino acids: CASSLAQVSTDTQYF. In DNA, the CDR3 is TGTGCCAGCAGCTTAGCCCAGGTATCCACAGATACGCAGTATTTT. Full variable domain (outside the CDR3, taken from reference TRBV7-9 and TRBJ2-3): DTGVSQNPRHKITKRGQNVTFRCDPISEHNRLYWYRQTLGQGPEFLTYFQNEAQLEKSRLLSDRFSAERPKGSFSTLEIQRTEQGDSAMYLCASSLAQVSTDTQYFGPGTRLTVL.

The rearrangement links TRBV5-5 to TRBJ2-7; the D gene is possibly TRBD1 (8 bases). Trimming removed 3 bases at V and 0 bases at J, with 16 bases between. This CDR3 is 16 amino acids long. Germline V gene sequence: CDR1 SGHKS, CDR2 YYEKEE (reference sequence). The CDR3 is CASSWGGTGPSYEQYF. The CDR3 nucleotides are TGTGCCAGCAGCTGGGGGGGGACAGGACCCTCCTACGAGCAGTACTTC.

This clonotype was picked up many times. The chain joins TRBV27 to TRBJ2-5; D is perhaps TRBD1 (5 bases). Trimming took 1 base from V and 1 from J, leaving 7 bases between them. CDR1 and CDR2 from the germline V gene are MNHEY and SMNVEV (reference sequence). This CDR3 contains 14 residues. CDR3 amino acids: CASSLLGPQETQYF. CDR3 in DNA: TGTGCCAGCAGTTTATTGGGGCCCCAAGAGACCCAGTACTTC.

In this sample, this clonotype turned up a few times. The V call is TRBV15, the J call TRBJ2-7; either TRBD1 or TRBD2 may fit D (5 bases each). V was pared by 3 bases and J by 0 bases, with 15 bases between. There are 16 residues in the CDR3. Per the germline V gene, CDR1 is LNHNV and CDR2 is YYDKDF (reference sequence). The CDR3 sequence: CATSRSGGINSYEQYF. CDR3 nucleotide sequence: TGTGCCACCAGCAGGAGTGGGGGAATTAACTCCTACGAGCAGTACTTC.

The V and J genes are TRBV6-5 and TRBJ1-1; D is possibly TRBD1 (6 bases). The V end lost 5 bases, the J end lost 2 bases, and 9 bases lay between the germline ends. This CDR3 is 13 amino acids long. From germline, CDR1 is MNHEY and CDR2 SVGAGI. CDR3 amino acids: CASSRDTNTEAFF. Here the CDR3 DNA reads TGTGCCAGCAGTAGGGACACCAACACTGAAGCTTTCTTT.

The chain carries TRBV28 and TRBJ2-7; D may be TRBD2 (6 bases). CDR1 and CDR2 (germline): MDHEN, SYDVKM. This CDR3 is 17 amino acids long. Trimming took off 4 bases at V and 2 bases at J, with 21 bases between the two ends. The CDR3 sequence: CASSSLWGEHKPYEQYF. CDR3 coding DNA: TGTGCCAGCAGTTCTTTGTGGGGGGAGCACAAGCCCTACGAGCAGTACTTC.

In DNA, the CDR3 is TGCGCCAGCAGCCAAGGCGGACAGCCCAACTATGGCTACACCTTC. Its translation: CASSQGGQPNYGYTF. The chain is built from TRBV4-3 and TRBJ1-2; weak D call: TRBD1 (6 bases). The germline V gene has CDR1 LGHNA and CDR2 YSLEER. This CDR3 spans 15 amino acids. Trimming pared 1 base from V and 2 bases from J, leaving 11 bases between.

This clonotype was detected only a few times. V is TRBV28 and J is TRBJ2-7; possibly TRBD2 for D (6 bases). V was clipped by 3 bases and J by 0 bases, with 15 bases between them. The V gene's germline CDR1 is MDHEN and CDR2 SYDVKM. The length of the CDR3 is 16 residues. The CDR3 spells CASSFRLGGSSYEQYF. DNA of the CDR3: TGTGCCAGCAGTTTTAGGCTCGGGGGTAGCTCCTACGAGCAGTACTTC.

The DNA for the CDR3 is TGCAGCGTTGAGATCGGGGGGACCCAGTACTTC. It specifies CSVEIGGTQYF. The chain carries TRBV29-1 and TRBJ2-5; a weak D match, TRBD2 (6 bases). CDR1 SQVTM and CDR2 ANQGSEA come from the germline V gene. Trimming stripped 3 bases from V and 7 bases from J, with 9 bases between. This CDR3 is 11 amino acids long.

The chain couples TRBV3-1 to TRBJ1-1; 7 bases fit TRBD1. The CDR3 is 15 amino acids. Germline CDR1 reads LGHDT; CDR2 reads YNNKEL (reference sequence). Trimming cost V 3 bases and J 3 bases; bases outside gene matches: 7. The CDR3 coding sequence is TGTGCCAGCAGCCAGTTACAGGGGAGAGACACTGAAGCTTTCTTT. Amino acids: CASSQLQGRDTEAFF.

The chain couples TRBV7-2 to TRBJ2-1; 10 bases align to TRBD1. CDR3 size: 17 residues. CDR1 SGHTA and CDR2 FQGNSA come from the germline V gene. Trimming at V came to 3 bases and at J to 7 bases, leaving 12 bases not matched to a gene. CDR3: CASSFLPGQGFRNEQFF. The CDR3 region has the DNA TGTGCCAGCAGCTTCCTCCCGGGACAGGGGTTTCGGAATGAGCAGTTCTTC.

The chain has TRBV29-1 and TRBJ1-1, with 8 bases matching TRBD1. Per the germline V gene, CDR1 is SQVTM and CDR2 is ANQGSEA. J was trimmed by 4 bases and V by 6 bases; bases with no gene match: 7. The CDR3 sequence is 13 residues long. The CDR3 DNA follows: TGCAGCGTAGCAGGGGGCGAGGGCACTGAAGCTTTCTTT. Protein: CSVAGGEGTEAFF. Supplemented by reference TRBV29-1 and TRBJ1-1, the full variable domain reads SAVISQKPSRDICQRGTSLTIQCQVDSQVTMMFWYRQQPGQSLTLIATANQGSEATYESGFVIDKFPISRPNLTFSTLTVSNMSPEDSSIYLCSVAGGEGTEAFFGQGTRLTVV.

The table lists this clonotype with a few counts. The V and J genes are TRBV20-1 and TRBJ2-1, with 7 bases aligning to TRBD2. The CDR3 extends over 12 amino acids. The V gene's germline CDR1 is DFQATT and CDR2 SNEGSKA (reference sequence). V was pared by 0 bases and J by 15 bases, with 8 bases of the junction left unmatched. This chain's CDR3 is CSARDNRLALFF. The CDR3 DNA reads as TGCAGTGCTAGAGATAACCGACTAGCTCTGTTCTTC.

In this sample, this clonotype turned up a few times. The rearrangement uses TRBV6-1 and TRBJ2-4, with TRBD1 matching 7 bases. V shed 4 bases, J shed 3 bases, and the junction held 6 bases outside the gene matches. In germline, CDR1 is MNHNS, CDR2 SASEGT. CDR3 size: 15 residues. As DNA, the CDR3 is TGTGCCAGCAGTGGGCAGGGGGAGAGCAAAAACATTCAGTACTTC. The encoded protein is CASSGQGESKNIQYF.